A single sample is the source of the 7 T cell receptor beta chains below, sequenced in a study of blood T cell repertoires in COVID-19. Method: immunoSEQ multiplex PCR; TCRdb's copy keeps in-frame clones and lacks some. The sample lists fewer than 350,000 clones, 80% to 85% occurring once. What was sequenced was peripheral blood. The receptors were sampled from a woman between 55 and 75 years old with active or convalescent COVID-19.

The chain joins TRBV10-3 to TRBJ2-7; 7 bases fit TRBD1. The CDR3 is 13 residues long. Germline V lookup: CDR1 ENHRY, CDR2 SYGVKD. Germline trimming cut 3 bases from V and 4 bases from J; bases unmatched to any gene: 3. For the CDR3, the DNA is TGTGCCATCAGTGATTACAGGGGTTACGAGCAGTACTTC. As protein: CAISDYRGYEQYF.

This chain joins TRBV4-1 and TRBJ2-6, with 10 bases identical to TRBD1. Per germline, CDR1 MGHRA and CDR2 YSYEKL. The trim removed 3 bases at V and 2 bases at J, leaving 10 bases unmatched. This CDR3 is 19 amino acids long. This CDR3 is CASSQAPGQGNPGANVLTF. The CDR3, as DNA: TGCGCCAGCAGCCAGGCTCCGGGACAGGGGAACCCTGGGGCCAACGTCCTGACTTTC.

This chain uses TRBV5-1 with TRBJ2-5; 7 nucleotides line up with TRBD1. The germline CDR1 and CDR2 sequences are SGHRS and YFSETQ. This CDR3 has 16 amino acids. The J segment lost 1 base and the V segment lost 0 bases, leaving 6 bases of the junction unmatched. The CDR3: CASSLGPGGTQETQYF. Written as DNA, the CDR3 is TGCGCCAGCAGCTTGGGGCCAGGGGGAACCCAAGAGACCCAGTACTTC.

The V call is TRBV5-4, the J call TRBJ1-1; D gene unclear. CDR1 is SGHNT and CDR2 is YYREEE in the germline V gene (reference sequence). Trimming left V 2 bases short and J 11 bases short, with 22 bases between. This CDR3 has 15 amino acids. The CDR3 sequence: CASSFGHSVAEGAFF. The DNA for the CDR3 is TGTGCCAGCAGCTTTGGGCATTCAGTGGCCGAAGGCGCTTTCTTT.

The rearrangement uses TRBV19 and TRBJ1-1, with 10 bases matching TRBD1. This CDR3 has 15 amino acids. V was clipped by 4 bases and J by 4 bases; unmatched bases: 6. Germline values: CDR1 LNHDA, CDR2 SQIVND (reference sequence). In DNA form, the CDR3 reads TGTGCCAGTAGTACCGGGACAGGGGCGTCCACTGAAGCTTTCTTT. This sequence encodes CASSTGTGASTEAFF.

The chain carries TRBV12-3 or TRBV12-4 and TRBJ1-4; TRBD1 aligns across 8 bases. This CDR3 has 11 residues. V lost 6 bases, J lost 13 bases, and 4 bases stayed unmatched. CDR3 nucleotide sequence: TGTGCCAGCAGGGAAGGACAGGGACTGTTTTTT. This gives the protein CASREGQGLFF.

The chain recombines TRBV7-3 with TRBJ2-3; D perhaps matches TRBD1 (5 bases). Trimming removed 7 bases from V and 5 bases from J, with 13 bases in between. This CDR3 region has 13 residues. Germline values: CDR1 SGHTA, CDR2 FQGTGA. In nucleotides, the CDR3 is TGTGCCAGCAAAAGGGGCCCGGGAGATACGCAGTATTTT. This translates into CASKRGPGDTQYF. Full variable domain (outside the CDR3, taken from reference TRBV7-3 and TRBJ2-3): GAGVSQTPSNKVTEKGKYVELRCDPISGHTALYWYRQSLGQGPEFLIYFQGTGAADDSGLPNDRFFAVRPEGSVSTLKIQRTERGDSAVYLCASKRGPGDTQYFGPGTRLTVL.